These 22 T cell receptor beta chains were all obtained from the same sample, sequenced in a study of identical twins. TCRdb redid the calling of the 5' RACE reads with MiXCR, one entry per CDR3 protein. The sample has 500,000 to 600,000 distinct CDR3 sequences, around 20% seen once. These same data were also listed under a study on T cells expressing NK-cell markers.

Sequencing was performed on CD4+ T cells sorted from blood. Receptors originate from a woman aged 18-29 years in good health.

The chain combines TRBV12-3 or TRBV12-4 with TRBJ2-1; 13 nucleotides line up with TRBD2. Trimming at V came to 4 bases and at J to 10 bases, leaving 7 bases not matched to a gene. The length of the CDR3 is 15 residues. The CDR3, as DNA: TGTGCCAGCAGTTCCCAACTAGCGGGGGGGCGCGAGCAGTTCTTC. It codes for CASSSQLAGGREQFF.

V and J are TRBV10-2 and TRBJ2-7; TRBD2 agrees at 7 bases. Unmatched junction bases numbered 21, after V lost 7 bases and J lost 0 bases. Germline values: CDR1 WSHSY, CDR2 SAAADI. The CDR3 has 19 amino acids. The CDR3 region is CASTPREGSGAGSSYEQYF. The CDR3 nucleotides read TGCGCCAGCACCCCGCGAGAGGGGTCCGGAGCGGGGAGCTCCTACGAGCAGTACTTC.

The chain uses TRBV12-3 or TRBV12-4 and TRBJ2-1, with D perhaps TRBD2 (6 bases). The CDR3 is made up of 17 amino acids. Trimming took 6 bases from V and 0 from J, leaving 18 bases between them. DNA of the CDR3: TGTGCCAGCAGGGGAGGAAAAGCGGCCACCTCCTACAATGAGCAGTTCTTC. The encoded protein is CASRGGKAATSYNEQFF.

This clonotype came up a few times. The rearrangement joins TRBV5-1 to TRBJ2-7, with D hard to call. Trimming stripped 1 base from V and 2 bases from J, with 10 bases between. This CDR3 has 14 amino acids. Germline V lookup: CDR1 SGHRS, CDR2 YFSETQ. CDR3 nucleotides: TGCGCCAGCAGCTTGAACGCAGACCCCTACGAGCAGTACTTC. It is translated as CASSLNADPYEQYF.

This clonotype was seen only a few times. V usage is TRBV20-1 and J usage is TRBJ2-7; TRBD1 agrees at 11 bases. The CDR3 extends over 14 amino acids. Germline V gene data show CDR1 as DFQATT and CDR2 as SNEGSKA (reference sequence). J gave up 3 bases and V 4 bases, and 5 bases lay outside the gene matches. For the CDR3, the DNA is TGCAGTGCTACCCTCGGGACAGGGGGCTACGAGCAGTACTTC. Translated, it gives CSATLGTGGYEQYF.

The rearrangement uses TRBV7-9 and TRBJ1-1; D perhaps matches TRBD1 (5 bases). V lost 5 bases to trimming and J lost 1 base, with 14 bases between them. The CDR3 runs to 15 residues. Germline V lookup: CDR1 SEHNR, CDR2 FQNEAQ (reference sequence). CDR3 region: CASSRRGTGNTEAFF. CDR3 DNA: TGTGCCAGCAGCCGGCGTGGGACGGGGAACACTGAAGCTTTCTTT. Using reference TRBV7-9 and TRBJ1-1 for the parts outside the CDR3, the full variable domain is DTGVSQNPRHKITKRGQNVTFRCDPISEHNRLYWYRQTLGQGPEFLTYFQNEAQLEKSRLLSDRFSAERPKGSFSTLEIQRTEQGDSAMYLCASSRRGTGNTEAFFGQGTRLTVV.

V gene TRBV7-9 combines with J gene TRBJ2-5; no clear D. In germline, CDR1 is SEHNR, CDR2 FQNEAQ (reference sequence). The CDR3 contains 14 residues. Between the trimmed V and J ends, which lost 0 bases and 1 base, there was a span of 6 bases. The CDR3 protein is CASSLATLQETQYF. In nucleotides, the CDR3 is TGTGCCAGCAGCTTAGCGACCCTCCAAGAGACCCAGTACTTC.

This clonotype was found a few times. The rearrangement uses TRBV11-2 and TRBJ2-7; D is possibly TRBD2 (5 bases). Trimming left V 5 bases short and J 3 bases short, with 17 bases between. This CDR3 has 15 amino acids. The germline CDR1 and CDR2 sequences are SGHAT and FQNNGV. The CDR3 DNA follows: TGTGCCAGCAGCCTGGTGGCAGCCGGAGGCTACGAGCAGTACTTC. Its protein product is CASSLVAAGGYEQYF.

The DNA for the CDR3 is TGCGCCAGCAGCCTCAACCGGGGCCAGCGGGAGGGCCGGGGTGAGCAGTTCTTC. This translates into CASSLNRGQREGRGEQFF. This rearrangement joins TRBV4-3 to TRBJ2-1; 10 nucleotides align to TRBD2. Germline V gene sequence: CDR1 LGHNA, CDR2 YSLEER. The CDR3 is 18 residues long. V lost 4 bases, J lost 9 bases, and 18 bases stayed unmatched.

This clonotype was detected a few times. This chain's CDR3 is CASSSYTTADEAFF. The CDR3 coding sequence is TGTGCCAGCAGTTCTTACACGACGGCAGATGAAGCTTTCTTT. This rearrangement joins TRBV12-3 or TRBV12-4 to TRBJ1-1; D unresolved. The CDR3 loop spans 14 amino acids. V lost 4 bases to trimming and J lost 7 bases, with 16 bases between them.

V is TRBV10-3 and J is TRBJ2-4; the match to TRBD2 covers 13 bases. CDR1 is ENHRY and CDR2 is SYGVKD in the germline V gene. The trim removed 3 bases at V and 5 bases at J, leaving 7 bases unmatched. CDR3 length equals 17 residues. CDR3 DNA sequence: TGTGCCATCAGTGAAACTAGCGGGAGGGCCGGCCAAAACATTCAGTACTTC. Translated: CAISETSGRAGQNIQYF.

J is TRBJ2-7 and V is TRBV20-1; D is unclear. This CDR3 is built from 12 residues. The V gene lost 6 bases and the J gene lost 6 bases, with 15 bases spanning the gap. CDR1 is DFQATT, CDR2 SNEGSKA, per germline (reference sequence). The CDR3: CSAPVLSIEQYF. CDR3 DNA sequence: TGCAGTGCCCCGGTACTTAGCATCGAGCAGTACTTC.

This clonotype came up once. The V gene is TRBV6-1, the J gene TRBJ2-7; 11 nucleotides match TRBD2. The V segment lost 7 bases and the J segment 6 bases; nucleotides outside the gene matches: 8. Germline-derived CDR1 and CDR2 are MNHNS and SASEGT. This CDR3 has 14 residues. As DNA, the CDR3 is TGTGCCAGCACCGAGGCTAGCGGGAGGCGCGAGCAGTACTTC. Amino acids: CASTEASGRREQYF.

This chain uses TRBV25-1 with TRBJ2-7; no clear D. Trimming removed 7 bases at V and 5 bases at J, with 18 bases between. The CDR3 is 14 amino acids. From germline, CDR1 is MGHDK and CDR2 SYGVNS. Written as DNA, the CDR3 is TGTGCCAGCACCCACACGGACCCTCCGAACGAGCAGTACTTC. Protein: CASTHTDPPNEQYF.

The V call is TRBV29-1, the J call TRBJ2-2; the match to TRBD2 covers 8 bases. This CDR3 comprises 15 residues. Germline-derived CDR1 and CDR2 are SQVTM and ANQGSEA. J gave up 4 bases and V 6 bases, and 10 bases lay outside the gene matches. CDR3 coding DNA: TGCAGCGTCTCCTTAACTAGCGGCCCCACCGGGGAGCTGTTTTTT. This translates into CSVSLTSGPTGELFF.

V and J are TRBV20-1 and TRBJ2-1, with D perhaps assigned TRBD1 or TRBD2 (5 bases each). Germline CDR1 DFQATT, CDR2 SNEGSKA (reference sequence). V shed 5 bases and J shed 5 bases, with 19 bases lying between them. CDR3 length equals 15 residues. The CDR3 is CSALPPPGPNNEQFF. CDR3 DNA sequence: TGCAGTGCTCTTCCACCCCCGGGACCCAACAATGAGCAGTTCTTC.

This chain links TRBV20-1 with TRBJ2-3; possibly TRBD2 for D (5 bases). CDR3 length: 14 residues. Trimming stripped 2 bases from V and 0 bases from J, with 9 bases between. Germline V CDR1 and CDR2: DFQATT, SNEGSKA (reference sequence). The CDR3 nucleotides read TGCAGTGCTAGAACCGGGGTCAGCACAGATACGCAGTATTTT. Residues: CSARTGVSTDTQYF.

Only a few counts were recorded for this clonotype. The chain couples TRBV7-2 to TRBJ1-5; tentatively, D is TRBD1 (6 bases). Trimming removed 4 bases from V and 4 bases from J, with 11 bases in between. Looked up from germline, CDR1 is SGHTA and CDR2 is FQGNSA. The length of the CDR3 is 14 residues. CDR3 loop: CASSSNRENQPQHF. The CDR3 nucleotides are TGTGCCAGCAGCTCAAACAGGGAGAATCAGCCCCAGCATTTT.

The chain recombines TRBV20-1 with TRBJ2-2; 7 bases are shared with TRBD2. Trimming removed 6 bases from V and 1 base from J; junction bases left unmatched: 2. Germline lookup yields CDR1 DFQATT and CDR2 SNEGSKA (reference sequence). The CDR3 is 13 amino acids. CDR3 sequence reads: CSAPGGNTGELFF. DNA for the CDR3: TGCAGTGCGCCGGGAGGGAACACCGGGGAGCTGTTTTTT.

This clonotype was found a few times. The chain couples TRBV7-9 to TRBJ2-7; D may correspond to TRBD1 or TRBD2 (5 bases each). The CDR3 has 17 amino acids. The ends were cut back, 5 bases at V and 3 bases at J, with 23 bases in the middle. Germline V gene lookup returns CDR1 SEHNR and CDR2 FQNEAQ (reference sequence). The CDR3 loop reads CASSLTGPTKRGYEQYF. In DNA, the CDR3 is TGTGCCAGCAGCCTTACCGGGCCTACCAAGAGGGGCTACGAGCAGTACTTC.

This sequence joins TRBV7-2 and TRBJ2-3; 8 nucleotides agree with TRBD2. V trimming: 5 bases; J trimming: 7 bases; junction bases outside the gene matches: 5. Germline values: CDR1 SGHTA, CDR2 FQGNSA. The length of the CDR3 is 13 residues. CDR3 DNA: TGTGCCAGCAGCATCAGCGGGAGAAATACGCAGTATTTT. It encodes CASSISGRNTQYF. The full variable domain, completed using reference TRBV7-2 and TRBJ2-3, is GAGVSQSPSNKVTEKGKDVELRCDPISGHTALYWYRQSLGQGLEFLIYFQGNSAPDKSGLPSDRFSAERTGGSVSTLTIQRTQQEDSAVYLCASSISGRNTQYFGPGTRLTVL.

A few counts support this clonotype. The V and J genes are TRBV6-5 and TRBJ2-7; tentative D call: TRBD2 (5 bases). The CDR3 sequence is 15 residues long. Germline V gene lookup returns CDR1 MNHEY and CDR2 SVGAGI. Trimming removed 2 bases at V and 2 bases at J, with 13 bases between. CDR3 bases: TGTGCCAGCAGTTACGGCCAGCGGAGAACCTACGAGCAGTACTTC. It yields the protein CASSYGQRRTYEQYF.